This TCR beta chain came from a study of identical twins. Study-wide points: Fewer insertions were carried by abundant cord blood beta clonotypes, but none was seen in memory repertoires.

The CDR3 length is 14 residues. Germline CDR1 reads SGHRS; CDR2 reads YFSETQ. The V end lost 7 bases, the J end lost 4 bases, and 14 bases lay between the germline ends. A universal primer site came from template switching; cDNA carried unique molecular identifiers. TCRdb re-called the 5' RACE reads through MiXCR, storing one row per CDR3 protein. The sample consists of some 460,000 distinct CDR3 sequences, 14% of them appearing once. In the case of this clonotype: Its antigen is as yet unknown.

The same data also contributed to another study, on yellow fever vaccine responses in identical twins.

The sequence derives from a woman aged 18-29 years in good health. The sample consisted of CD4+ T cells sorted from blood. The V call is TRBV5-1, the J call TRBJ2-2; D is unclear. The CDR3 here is CASSIGSATGELFF. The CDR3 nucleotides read TGCGCCAGCTCAATAGGTTCGGCCACCGGGGAGCTGTTTTTT.